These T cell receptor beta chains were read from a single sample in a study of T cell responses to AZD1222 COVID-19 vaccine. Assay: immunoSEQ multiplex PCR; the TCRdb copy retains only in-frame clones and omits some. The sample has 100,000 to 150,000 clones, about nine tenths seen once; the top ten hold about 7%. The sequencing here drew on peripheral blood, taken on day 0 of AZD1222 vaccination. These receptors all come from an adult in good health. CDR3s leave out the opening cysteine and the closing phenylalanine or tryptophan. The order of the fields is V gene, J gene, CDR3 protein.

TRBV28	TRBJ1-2	ASSSGQGANGYT
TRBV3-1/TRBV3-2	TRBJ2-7	ASSQGSGTGSEQY
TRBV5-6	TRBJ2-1	ASSLTGRDEQF
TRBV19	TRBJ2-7	ASSIFGSGQFEQY
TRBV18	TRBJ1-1	ASSPQGPGTNTEAF
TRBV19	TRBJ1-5	ASSSHEQHTRQPQH
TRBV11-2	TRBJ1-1	ASSPGRGASGTEAF
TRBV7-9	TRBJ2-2	ASSSGQGANGELF
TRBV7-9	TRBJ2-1	ASSQEGSDEQF
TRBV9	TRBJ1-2	ASSVSGNGYT
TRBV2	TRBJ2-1	ASSAGGFGNEQF
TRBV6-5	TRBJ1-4	ASSSDPNEKLF
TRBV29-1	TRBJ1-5	SVGAGEGAGQPQH
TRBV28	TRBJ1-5	ASSLSVRGQDQPQH
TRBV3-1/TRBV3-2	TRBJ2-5	ASSQRASGGETQY
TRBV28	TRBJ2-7	ASSLRRTASYEQY
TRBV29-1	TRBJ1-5	SVAQGKDQPQH
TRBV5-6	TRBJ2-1	ASSLGQPNEQF
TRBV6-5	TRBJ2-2	ASRLSGVNTGELF
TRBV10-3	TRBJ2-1	AISEDLASPGDNEQF
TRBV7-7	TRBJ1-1	ASSLEGVPFTEAF
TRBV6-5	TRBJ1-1	ASSYGGSTEAF
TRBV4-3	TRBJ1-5	ASSQDADYSNQPQH
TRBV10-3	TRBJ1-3	AINRQGVTGNTIY
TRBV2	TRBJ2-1	ASTETGSEQF
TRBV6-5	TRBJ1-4	AISGGSNEKLF
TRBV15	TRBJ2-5	ATSRDKGKETQY
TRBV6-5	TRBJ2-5	ASSPSTGSY
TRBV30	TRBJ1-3	AWSGTGSGNTIY
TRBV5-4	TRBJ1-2	ASSLGTDYGYT
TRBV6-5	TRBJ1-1	ASIMGGARNTEAF
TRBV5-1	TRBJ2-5	ASSAGTGFQETQY
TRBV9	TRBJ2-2	ASSELAGDNTGELF
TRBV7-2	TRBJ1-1	ASSFRGAGISSAATEAF
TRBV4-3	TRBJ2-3	ASSQDPGLAGVSTQY
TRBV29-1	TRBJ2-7	SVMTGPLLSYEQY
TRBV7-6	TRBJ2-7	ASSPPGERGLYEQY
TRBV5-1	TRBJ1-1	ASSLASGIEAF
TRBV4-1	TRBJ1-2	ASSQDSYGYT
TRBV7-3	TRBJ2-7	ASSIGTDGSEQY
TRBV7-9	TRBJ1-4	ASSLGGTGNEKLF
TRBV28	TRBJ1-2	ASRLLAPGQGSGGYT
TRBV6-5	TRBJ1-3	ASSYSMSGNTIY